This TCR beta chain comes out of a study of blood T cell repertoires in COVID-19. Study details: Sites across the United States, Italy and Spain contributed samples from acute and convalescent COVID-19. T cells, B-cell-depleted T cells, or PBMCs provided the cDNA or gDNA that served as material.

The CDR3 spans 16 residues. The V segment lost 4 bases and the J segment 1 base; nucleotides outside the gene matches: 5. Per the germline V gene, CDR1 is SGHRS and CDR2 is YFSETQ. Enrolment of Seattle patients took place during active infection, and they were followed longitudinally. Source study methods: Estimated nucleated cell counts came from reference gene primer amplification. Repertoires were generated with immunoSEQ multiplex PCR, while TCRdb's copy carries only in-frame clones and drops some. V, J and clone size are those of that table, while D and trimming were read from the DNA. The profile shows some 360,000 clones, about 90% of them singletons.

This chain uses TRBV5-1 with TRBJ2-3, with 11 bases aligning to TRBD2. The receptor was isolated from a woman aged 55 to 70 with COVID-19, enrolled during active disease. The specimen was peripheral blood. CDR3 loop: CASSLSGGAGTDTQYF. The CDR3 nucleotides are TGCGCCAGCAGCCTTAGCGGGGGGGCCGGCACAGATACGCAGTATTTT.